The text below deals with one TCR beta chain. Its antigen is not identified. This record belongs to a study of T cells in localized non-small cell lung cancer. Study observations and caveats: Uninvolved adjacent lung showed peak T cell clonality, exceeding tumor. A median approximately 61 of the top 100 tumor clones appeared in adjacent lung. Higher blood T cell density tracked longer overall survival. Only one tumor region went through sequencing, so heterogeneity may still be there.

Looked up from germline, CDR1 is SEHNR and CDR2 is FQNEAQ (reference sequence). The germline V and J ends were trimmed by 2 bases and 9 bases, with 11 bases remaining between them. The CDR3 contains 13 residues. Data came from immunoSEQ multiplex PCR; TCRdb stores just in-frame clones and leaves some out. The data contain 55,000 to 65,000 clones, approximately 93% of them singletons. Sequencing used peripheral blood, obtained before any cancer treatment. The gene calls are TRBV7-9 and TRBJ2-4, with D unclear. This TCR was sampled from a man aged 40-75 years with stage I lung adenocarcinoma. This CDR3 is CASSLLFGGIQYF. CDR3 coding DNA: TGTGCCAGCAGCTTACTTTTCGGCGGCATTCAGTACTTC.